The 4 T cell receptor beta chains listed next were all sequenced from one sample in a study of cytomegalovirus exposure and HLA in healthy donors. PCR primers comprised 60 Vbeta and 13 Jbeta primers. TCRdb's table, derived via immunoSEQ multiplex PCR, lists solely in-frame clones and lacks some. The table records about 86,000 clones, around 70% of them present only once. Material for sequencing was PBMCs. The receptors derive from a man aged 55 to 70 in good health and CMV-seronegative.

The V call is TRBV27, the J call TRBJ1-5, with D tentatively TRBD1 (6 bases). The CDR3 extends over 14 amino acids. Germline V lookup: CDR1 MNHEY, CDR2 SMNVEV (reference sequence). V gave up 3 bases and J gave up 6 bases, with 12 bases separating them. DNA of the CDR3: TGTGCCAGCAGTTTTTCAGGGGAAGGTCAGCCCCAGCATTTT. This gives the protein CASSFSGEGQPQHF.

The chain recombines TRBV6-5 with TRBJ2-5; D unresolved. This CDR3 has 14 residues. V lost 5 bases, J lost 0 bases, and 10 bases lay in between. Germline loops: CDR1 MNHEY, CDR2 SVGAGI. CDR3 nucleotides: TGTGCCAGCAGTCCTGGGCTGTACCAAGAGACCCAGTACTTC. It encodes CASSPGLYQETQYF.

This chain connects TRBV30 to TRBJ1-5; no reliable D call. V gave up 0 bases and J gave up 7 bases, with 13 bases separating them. Per germline, CDR1 GTSNPN and CDR2 SVGIG (reference sequence). The CDR3 extends over 14 amino acids. As DNA, the CDR3 is TGTGCCTGGAGTGTTGGAGGAGGTGCACAGCCCCAGCATTTT. Protein: CAWSVGGGAQPQHF.

The chain is built from TRBV7-2 and TRBJ2-1; tentatively, D is TRBD2 (5 bases). Germline-derived CDR1 and CDR2 are SGHTA and FQGNSA. CDR3 length: 15 residues. V was cut by 4 bases and J by 2 bases, with 12 bases left in between. The CDR3 loop is CASSWSGLTYNEQFF. The CDR3 DNA reads as TGTGCCAGCAGCTGGAGCGGACTCACCTACAATGAGCAGTTCTTC.